This TCR beta chain originates from a study of regulatory T cells in long-lasting Graves disease. Overall study: Prior antithyroid drug treatment in newly diagnosed Graves' patients lasted under 3 months.

This sample's time point: newly diagnosed GD, antithyroid drugs for less than 3 months. RNA extracted from PBMCs served as the sequencing template. Both iRepertoire HTBI primers and Arm-PCR of CDR3 regions were used to build the TCR beta libraries. TCRdb reprocessed the multiplex PCR reads with MiXCR, giving one entry per CDR3 protein. The sample includes about 460,000 distinct CDR3 sequences, 12% to 15% of them seen just once. Germline V gene lookup returns CDR1 SGHDN and CDR2 FVKESK. V was shortened by 3 bases and J by 1 base, with 9 bases between the two germline ends. This CDR3 spans 15 amino acids. This clonotype was counted between two and nine times. The same sample was also studied in work on T cells in Graves' hyperthyroidism and ophthalmopathy. That publication notes: Uncontrolled infections, other autoimmune diseases, pregnancy or lactation led to exclusion of patients. HTBI primers drove first-round RT-PCR of the TCR CDR3.

The material was peripheral blood mononuclear cells (PBMCs), obtained at new diagnosis, from a patient treated with antithyroid drugs. This receptor was taken from a woman aged 50 to 60 with Graves disease. The V gene is TRBV14, the J gene TRBJ2-2; no clear D gene. The CDR3 DNA follows: TGTGCCAGCAGCCAGCAGACTCTGAACACCGGGGAGCTGTTTTTT. It translates to CASSQQTLNTGELFF.